This T cell receptor (beta chain) is from a study of blood T cell repertoires in COVID-19. Some clones are missing from TCRdb's copy, which holds only in-frame ones; the method was immunoSEQ multiplex PCR. The sample has about 50,000 clones, approximately 85% seen once. The CDR3 has 11 amino acids. The V end was cut by 2 bases, the J end by 4 bases, with 5 bases between. Germline CDR1 and CDR2: DFQATT and SNEGSKA (reference sequence). Specimen: peripheral blood. This TCR came from a human donor in a cohort sampled during active COVID-19. The donor label of this sample is uncertain. The chain carries TRBV20-1 and TRBJ2-5, with unresolved D. In DNA form, the CDR3 reads TGCAGTGCTAGACCTGTAGAGACCCAGTACTTC. Translated: CSARPVETQYF.